Reported below is one T cell receptor (beta chain). Antigen unknown. This sample was included in a study of T cells in Graves' hyperthyroidism and ophthalmopathy. Broader study findings: A model of 13 V-J features distinguished ophthalmopathy from stable hyperthyroidism. Before onset, ophthalmopathy was predicted by the model a median around 6 months earlier. Blood samples included most of the expanded thyroid clonotypes exceeding 0.001.

Using around 10 ml of fresh peripheral blood, PBMCs were prepared. Trimming removed 0 bases at V and 3 bases at J, with 9 bases between. CDR1 is MNHEY and CDR2 is SVGAGI in the germline V gene. The CDR3 extends over 14 amino acids. Amplified TCR beta CDR3 regions came from RNA transcripts. A first-round RT-PCR of the TCR CDR3 used the HTBI primer set. TCRdb processed the multiplex PCR reads anew with MiXCR; each CDR3 protein has one entry. There are around 430,000 distinct CDR3 sequences in the sample; about 16% occur only once, and roughly 33% lies in the top ten. Sequenced input: blood. The receptor's source is a woman aged 25-40 years with Graves' hyperthyroidism. The V and J genes are TRBV6-5 and TRBJ2-7; D perhaps matches TRBD1 (6 bases). This CDR3 is CASSYSDRVYEQYF. DNA of the CDR3: TGTGCCAGCAGTTACTCGGACAGAGTCTACGAGCAGTACTTC.